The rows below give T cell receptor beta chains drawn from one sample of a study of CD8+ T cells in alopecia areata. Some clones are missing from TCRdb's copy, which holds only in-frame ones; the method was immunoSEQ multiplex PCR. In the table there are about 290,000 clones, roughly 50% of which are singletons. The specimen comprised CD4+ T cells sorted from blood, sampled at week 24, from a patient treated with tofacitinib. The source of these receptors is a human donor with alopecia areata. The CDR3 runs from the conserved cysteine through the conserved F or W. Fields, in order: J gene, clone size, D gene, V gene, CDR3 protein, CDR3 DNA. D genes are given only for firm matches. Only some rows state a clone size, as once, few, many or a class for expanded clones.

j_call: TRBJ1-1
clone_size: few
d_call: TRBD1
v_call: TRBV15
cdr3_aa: CATSRDLGTAKNTEAFF
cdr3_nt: TGTGCCACCAGCAGAGATCTAGGGACAGCAAAGAACACTGAAGCTTTCTTT

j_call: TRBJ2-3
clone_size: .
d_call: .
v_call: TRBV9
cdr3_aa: CASSVSAKSDTQYF
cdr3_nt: TGTGCCAGCAGCGTATCGGCCAAATCAGATACGCAGTATTTT

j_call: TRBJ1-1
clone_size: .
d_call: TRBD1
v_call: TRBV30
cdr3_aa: CAWSSQGFEAFF
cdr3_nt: TGTGCCTGGAGTTCACAGGGGTTTGAAGCTTTCTTT

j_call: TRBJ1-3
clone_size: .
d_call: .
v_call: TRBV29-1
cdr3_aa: CSVAGRNSGNTIYF
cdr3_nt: TGCAGCGTTGCGGGACGGAACTCTGGAAACACCATATATTTT

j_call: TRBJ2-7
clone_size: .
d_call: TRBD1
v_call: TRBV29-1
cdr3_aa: CSVVGQGGSYEQYF
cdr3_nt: TGCAGCGTTGTGGGACAGGGGGGCTCCTACGAGCAGTACTTC

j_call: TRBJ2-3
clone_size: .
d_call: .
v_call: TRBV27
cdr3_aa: CASSLRARSDTQYF
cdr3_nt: TGTGCCAGCAGTTTAAGGGCTCGCTCAGATACGCAGTATTTT

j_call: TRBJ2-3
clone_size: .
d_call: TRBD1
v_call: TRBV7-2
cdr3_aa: CASTPGTGGSDTQYF
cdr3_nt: TGTGCCAGCACCCCCGGGACAGGTGGATCAGATACGCAGTATTTT

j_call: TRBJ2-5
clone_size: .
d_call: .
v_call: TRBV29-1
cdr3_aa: CSVEGLAQETQYF
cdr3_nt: TGCAGCGTTGAGGGTCTGGCCCAAGAGACCCAGTACTTC

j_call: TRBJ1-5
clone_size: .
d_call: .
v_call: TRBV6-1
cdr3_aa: CASSESHPSTPQHF
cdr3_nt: TGTGCCAGCAGTGAATCCCATCCGTCGACGCCCCAGCATTTT

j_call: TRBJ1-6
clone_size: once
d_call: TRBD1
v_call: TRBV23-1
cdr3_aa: CASSQSSEYMGSGGQGGSPLHF
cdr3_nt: TGCGCCAGCAGTCAATCGAGTGAATATATGGGGTCTGGGGGACAGGGAGGTTCACCCCTCCACTTT

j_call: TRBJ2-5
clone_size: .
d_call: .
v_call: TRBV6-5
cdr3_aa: CASSTGRRETQYF
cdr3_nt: TGTGCCAGCAGTACAGGACGTCGGGAGACCCAGTACTTC

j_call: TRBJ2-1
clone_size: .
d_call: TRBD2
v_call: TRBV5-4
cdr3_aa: CASSLTSGFSYNEQFF
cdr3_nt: TGTGCCAGCAGCTTGACTAGCGGTTTCTCCTACAATGAGCAGTTCTTC

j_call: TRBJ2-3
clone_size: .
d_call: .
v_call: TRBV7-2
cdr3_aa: CASSLGGNRATQYF
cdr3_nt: TGTGCCAGCAGCTTAGGTGGAAATAGGGCTACGCAGTATTTT

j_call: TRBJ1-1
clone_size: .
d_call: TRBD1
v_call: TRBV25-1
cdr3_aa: CASSDTGQGADEAFF
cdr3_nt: TGTGCCAGCAGTGATACGGGACAGGGGGCGGACGAAGCTTTCTTT

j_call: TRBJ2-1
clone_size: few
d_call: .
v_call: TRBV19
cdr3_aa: CASRRGYNEQFF
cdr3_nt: TGTGCCAGTAGGAGGGGCTACAATGAGCAGTTCTTC

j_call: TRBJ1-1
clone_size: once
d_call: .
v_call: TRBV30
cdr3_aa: CAWSALNTEAFF
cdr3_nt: TGTGCCTGGAGCGCCCTTAACACTGAAGCTTTCTTT

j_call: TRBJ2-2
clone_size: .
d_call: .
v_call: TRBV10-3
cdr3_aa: CAISEWERELFF
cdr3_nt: TGTGCCATCAGTGAGTGGGAGAGGGAGCTGTTTTTT

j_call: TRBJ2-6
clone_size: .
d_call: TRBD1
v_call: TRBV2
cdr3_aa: CASNGQGRANVLTF
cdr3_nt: TGTGCCAGCAACGGACAGGGAAGGGCCAACGTCCTGACTTTC

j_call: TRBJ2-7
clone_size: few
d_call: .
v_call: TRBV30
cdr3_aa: CAWSLRETHEQYF
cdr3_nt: TGTGCCTGGAGCTTACGGGAGACCCACGAGCAGTACTTC

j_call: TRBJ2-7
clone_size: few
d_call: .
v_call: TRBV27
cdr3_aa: CASSWGAPTSAQYF
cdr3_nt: TGTGCCAGCAGTTGGGGGGCTCCTACGAGCGCTCAGTACTTC

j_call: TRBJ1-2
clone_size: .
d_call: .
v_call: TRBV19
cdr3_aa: CASSLRLSYGYTF
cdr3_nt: TGTGCCAGTAGTTTGCGACTTTCCTATGGCTACACCTTC

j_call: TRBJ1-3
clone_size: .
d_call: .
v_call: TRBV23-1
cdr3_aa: CASSHVTGQGNTIYF
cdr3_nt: TGCGCCAGCAGTCACGTTACAGGGCAAGGAAACACCATATATTTT

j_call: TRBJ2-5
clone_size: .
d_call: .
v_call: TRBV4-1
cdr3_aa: CASSHPRGNLRETQYF
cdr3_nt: TGCGCCAGCAGCCACCCCCGGGGGAACTTGAGAGAGACCCAGTACTTC

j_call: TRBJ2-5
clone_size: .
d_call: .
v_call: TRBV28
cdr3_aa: CASSSPASFQETQYF
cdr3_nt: TGTGCCAGCAGTTCACCGGCTAGTTTCCAAGAGACCCAGTACTTC

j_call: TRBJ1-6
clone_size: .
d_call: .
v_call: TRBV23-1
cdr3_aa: CASKLGVDSDNSPLHF
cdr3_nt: TGCGCCAGCAAACTCGGGGTTGACAGCGATAATTCACCCCTCCACTTT

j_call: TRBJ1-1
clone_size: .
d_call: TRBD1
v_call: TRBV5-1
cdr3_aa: CASSSSGTGVTEAFF
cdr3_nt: TGCGCCAGCAGCTCCTCCGGGACAGGGGTGACTGAAGCTTTCTTT

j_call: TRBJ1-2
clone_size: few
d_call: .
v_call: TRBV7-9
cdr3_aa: CASSPLPQTGYGYTF
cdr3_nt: TGTGCCAGCAGCCCACTGCCCCAAACAGGGTATGGCTACACCTTC

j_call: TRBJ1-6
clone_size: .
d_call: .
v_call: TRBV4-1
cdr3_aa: CASSQVGYNSPLHF
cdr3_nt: TGCGCCAGCAGCCAAGTAGGGTATAATTCACCCCTCCACTTT

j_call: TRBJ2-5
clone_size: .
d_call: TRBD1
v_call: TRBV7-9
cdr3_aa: CASFRTAGGQETQYF
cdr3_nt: TGTGCCAGCTTTCGTACGGCAGGGGGCCAAGAGACCCAGTACTTC

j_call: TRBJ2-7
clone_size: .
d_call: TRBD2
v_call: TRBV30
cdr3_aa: CAWTPSGAYEQYF
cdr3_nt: TGTGCCTGGACCCCTAGCGGGGCTTACGAGCAGTACTTC

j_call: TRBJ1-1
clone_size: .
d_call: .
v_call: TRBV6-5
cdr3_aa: CASSSDSSQAFF
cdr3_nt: TGTGCCAGCAGTTCTGACAGCAGTCAAGCTTTCTTT

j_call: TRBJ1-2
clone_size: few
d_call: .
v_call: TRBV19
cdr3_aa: CATAPGQGGYGYTF
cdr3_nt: TGTGCCACCGCACCTGGGCAGGGAGGCTATGGCTACACCTTC

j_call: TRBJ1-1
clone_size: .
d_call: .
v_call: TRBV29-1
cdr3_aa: CSVELQRNTEAFF
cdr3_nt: TGCAGCGTTGAACTCCAGAGAAACACTGAAGCTTTCTTT

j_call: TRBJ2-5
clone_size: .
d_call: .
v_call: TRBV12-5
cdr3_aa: CASGSGPLGETQYF
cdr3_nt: TGTGCTAGTGGCTCCGGCCCCCTCGGGGAGACCCAGTACTTC

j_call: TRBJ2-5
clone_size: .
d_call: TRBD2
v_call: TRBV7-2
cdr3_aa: CASSLGPAGSQETQYF
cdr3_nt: TGTGCCAGCAGCTTAGGGCCAGCGGGGAGCCAAGAGACCCAGTACTTC

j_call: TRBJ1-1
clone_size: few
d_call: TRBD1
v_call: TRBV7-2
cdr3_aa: CASRRNRGTEAFF
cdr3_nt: TGTGCCAGCAGGCGAAACAGGGGCACTGAAGCTTTCTTT

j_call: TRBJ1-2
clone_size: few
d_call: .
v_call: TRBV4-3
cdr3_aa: CASSQENRVDYGYTF
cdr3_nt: TGCGCCAGCAGCCAAGAGAACAGGGTGGACTATGGCTACACCTTC

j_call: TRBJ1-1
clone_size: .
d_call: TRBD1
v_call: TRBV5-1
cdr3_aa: CASSAGQRNTEAFF
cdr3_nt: TGCGCCAGCAGCGCGGGACAGAGAAACACTGAAGCTTTCTTT

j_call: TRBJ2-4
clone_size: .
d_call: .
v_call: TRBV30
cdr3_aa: CAWSVGRGAKNIQYF
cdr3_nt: TGTGCCTGGAGTGTCGGCCGGGGGGCCAAAAACATTCAGTACTTC

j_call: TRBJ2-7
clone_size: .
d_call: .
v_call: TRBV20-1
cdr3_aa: CSAPTSYEQYF
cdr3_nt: TGCAGTGCCCCGACATCTTACGAGCAGTACTTC

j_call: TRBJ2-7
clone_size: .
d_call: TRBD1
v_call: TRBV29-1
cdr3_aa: CSVSGGPYEQYF
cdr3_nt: TGCAGCGTCTCAGGGGGCCCCTACGAGCAGTACTTC

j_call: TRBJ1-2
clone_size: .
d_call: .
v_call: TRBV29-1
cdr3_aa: CSAGGAGVGYTF
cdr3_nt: TGCAGCGCCGGTGGGGCAGGGGTTGGGTACACCTTC

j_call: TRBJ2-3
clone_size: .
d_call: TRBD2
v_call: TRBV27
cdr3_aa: CASSFGTSGGPSTDTQYF
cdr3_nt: TGTGCCAGCAGTTTCGGGACTAGCGGGGGGCCCAGCACAGATACGCAGTATTTT

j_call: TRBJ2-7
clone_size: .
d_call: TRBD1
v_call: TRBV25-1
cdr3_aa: CASSGTGKAYEQYF
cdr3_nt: TGTGCCAGCAGTGGGACAGGGAAGGCCTACGAGCAGTACTTC

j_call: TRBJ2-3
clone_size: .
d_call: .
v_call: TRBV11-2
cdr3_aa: CASSLRWDTQYF
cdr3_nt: TGTGCCAGCAGCTTGAGGTGGGATACGCAGTATTTT

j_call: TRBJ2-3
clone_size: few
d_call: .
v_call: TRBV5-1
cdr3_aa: CASSLSFQSTDTQYF
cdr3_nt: TGCGCCAGCAGCTTGAGTTTTCAAAGCACAGATACGCAGTATTTT

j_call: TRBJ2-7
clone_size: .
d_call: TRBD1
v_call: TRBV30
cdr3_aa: CAWSYLHRGLTYEQYF
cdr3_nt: TGTGCCTGGAGTTACCTCCACAGGGGTCTAACCTACGAGCAGTACTTC

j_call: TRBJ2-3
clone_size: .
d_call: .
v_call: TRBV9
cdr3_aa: CASSVAGGLTDTQYF
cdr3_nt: TGTGCCAGCAGCGTGGCCGGGGGGCTCACAGATACGCAGTATTTT

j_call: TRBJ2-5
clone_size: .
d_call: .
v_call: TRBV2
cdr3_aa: CASTLTRDPGPETQYF
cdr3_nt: TGTGCCAGCACATTAACCCGGGACCCGGGGCCAGAGACCCAGTACTTC

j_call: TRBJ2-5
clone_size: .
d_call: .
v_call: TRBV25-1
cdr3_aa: CASSVGHSGETQYF
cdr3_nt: TGTGCCAGCAGTGTAGGGCACTCCGGGGAGACCCAGTACTTC

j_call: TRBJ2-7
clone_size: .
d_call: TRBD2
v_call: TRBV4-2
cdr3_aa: CASSQDPTRTSGGNYEQYF
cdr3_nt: TGTGCCAGCAGCCAAGACCCAACACGGACTAGCGGGGGTAACTACGAGCAGTACTTC

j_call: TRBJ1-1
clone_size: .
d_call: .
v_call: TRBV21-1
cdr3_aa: CASSKVTGQTTEAFF
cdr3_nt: TGTGCCAGCAGCAAAGTAACGGGACAAACGACTGAAGCTTTCTTT

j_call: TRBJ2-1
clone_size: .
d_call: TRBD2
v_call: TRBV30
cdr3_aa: CARSSGANNEQFF
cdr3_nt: TGTGCCCGCTCAAGCGGGGCCAACAATGAGCAGTTCTTC

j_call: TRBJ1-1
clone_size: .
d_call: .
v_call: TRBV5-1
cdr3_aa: CASSLTRDGNTEAFF
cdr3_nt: TGCGCCAGCAGCTTGACCCGGGACGGAAACACTGAAGCTTTCTTT

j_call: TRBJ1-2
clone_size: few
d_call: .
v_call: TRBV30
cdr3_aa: CAWSVRSSLNYGYTF
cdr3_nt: TGTGCCTGGAGTGTACGCAGCTCCCTTAACTATGGCTACACCTTC